This entry features one T cell receptor beta chain sequence. The antigen is not known. Study processing details: Filtering differed, since immunoSEQ gave only junction sequences and no quality scores. Assay: immunoSEQ multiplex PCR; the TCRdb copy retains only in-frame clones and omits some. That table gives V, J and clone size, and the DNA gave D and trimming. The sample carries under 350,000 clones, roughly 87% recorded once. This sample is part of a study of shared clonotypes between healthy human individuals. General observations from the study: Only blood was sampled, and tissue TCR repertoires likely differ from blood ones. Of the naive CD4 clonotypes, about 5% were shared across a few donors. Relative to their counterparts shared across all four donors, non-shared clonotypes exhibited diminished generation probabilities.

The sequence was obtained from a man between 18 and 35 years old in good health. Sequenced: memory CD8+ T cells sorted from blood. Stated subset: CD45RO+ cells pooled with CCR7-negative TemRA cells.

This CDR3 is CASRGVYGYTF. The CDR3 bases are TGCGCCAGCAGGGGGGTCTATGGCTACACCTTC. This rearrangement joins TRBV10-1 to TRBJ1-2, with a tentative D call TRBD1 (5 bases). The germline V gene encodes CDR1 WNHNN and CDR2 SYGVQD (reference sequence). The CDR3 consists of 11 residues. Trimming removed 6 bases from V and 4 bases from J, with 6 bases in between.